A selection of T cell receptor beta chains follows, all from one sample in a study of shared clonotypes between healthy human individuals. The assay was immunoSEQ multiplex PCR, and TCRdb's table has in-frame clones only and misses some. The data contain under 2,000,000 clones, less than 95% of them singletons. The sample was naive CD8+ T cells sorted from blood. These receptors came from a man between 18 and 35 years old in good health. CDR3s include the opening cysteine and the closing phenylalanine or tryptophan. A D gene is named only where the DNA matches it firmly. Clone sizes are given selectively: once, few, many, or a class where the clone is expanded.

abundance	len	v_gene	d_gene	j_gene	CDR3aa	CDR3nt
NA	12	TRBV28	NA	TRBJ2-7	CASSLRMGEQYF	TGTGCCAGCTCACTTCGCATGGGCGAGCAGTACTTC
NA	12	TRBV28	TRBD1	TRBJ1-5	CASSGTGQPQHF	TGTGCCAGCAGTGGGACAGGTCAGCCCCAGCATTTT
NA	18	TRBV4-1	TRBD2	TRBJ2-5	CASSQVGPGGTLQETQYF	TGCGCCAGCAGCCAAGTGGGGCCGGGGGGGACCCTCCAAGAGACCCAGTACTTC
NA	17	TRBV5-6	TRBD2	TRBJ2-2	CASSPTSGTGLARELFF	TGTGCCAGCAGCCCCACTAGCGGGACTGGGCTTGCGCGGGAGCTGTTTTTT
NA	14	TRBV2	NA	TRBJ2-7	CASSGEESSYEQYF	TGTGCCAGCAGTGGTGAGGAGAGCTCCTACGAGCAGTACTTC
NA	14	TRBV11-2	NA	TRBJ2-5	CASSLLADGETQYF	TGTGCCAGCAGCTTACTAGCCGATGGGGAGACCCAGTACTTC
NA	16	TRBV27	TRBD1	TRBJ1-2	CASSLFRGLSADGYTF	TGTGCCAGCAGTTTATTTAGGGGGCTTTCAGCTGATGGCTACACCTTC
NA	10	TRBV2	NA	TRBJ2-1	CASSPGEQFF	TGTGCCAGCAGTCCAGGGGAGCAGTTCTTC
NA	16	TRBV27	TRBD1	TRBJ2-7	CASSLSAGTVNYEQYF	TGTGCCAGCAGTTTATCAGCTGGGACAGTTAACTACGAGCAGTACTTC
once	16	TRBV11-1	NA	TRBJ2-2	CASSLAGGPTPGELFF	TGTGCCAGCAGCTTAGCCGGCGGGCCGACCCCGGGGGAGCTGTTTTTT
NA	19	TRBV29-1	TRBD2	TRBJ2-3	CSVEVGLAGGPVPTDTQYF	TGCAGCGTTGAAGTCGGACTAGCGGGAGGGCCCGTCCCCACAGATACGCAGTATTTT
NA	15	TRBV6-5	NA	TRBJ2-7	CASSPQGSEGYEQYF	TGTGCCAGCAGTCCCCAGGGGTCTGAGGGGTACGAGCAGTACTTC
NA	16	TRBV27	TRBD1	TRBJ2-2	CASSLILGTGVGELFF	TGTGCCAGCAGTTTGATTCTGGGGACAGGGGTCGGGGAGCTGTTTTTT
NA	15	TRBV6-5	NA	TRBJ2-3	CASSSGLHSTDTQYF	TGTGCCAGCAGTTCCGGACTACACAGCACAGATACGCAGTATTTT
NA	16	TRBV9	NA	TRBJ2-3	CASSVGPQGSTDTQYF	TGTGCCAGCAGCGTAGGGCCACAGGGCAGCACAGATACGCAGTATTTT
NA	12	TRBV23-1	NA	TRBJ2-7	CASSQKGYEQYF	TGCGCCAGCAGTCAAAAGGGCTACGAGCAGTACTTC
NA	12	TRBV2	NA	TRBJ2-7	CASRPIHYEQYF	TGTGCCAGCAGACCCATCCACTACGAGCAGTACTTC
NA	14	TRBV9	NA	TRBJ2-2	CASSVEGINGELFF	TGTGCCAGCAGCGTGGAGGGCATAAACGGGGAGCTGTTTTTT
NA	15	TRBV2	TRBD1	TRBJ2-7	CASKVRADRVSEQYF	TGTGCCAGCAAGGTAAGAGCGGACAGGGTATCCGAGCAGTACTTC
NA	15	TRBV11-2	NA	TRBJ2-2	CASSLGGQNTGELFF	TGTGCCAGCAGCTTAGGGGGACAGAACACCGGGGAGCTGTTTTTT
NA	14	TRBV28	TRBD1	TRBJ1-2	CASSFPQGAFGYTF	TGTGCCAGCAGCTTCCCTCAGGGGGCTTTTGGCTACACCTTC
NA	16	TRBV27	NA	TRBJ2-1	CASSLREWDGINEQFF	TGTGCCAGCAGTTTAAGGGAGTGGGACGGCATCAATGAGCAGTTCTTC
NA	16	TRBV7-9	TRBD1	TRBJ2-7	CASSPPPGQGTYEQYF	TGTGCCAGCAGCCCCCCGCCGGGACAGGGAACCTACGAGCAGTACTTC
NA	12	TRBV6-5	TRBD2	TRBJ2-1	CASSGGLDEQFF	TGTGCCAGCAGCGGGGGGTTGGATGAGCAGTTCTTC
NA	16	TRBV27	TRBD2	TRBJ2-7	CASSPLTAREGPEQYF	TGTGCCAGCAGTCCCCTTACTGCCCGGGAGGGTCCCGAGCAGTACTTC
NA	12	TRBV11-2	NA	TRBJ1-1	CASSLDNIEAFF	TGTGCCAGCAGCTTAGATAACATAGAAGCTTTCTTT
NA	16	TRBV6-1	TRBD2	TRBJ2-7	CASSEALLAGGYEQYF	TGTGCCAGCAGTGAAGCGCTATTAGCGGGGGGCTACGAGCAGTACTTC
once	18	TRBV5-1	TRBD1	TRBJ2-6	CASSGGQDLTSGANVLTF	TGCGCCAGCAGCGGGGGACAGGACTTAACCTCTGGGGCCAACGTCCTGACTTTC
NA	18	TRBV4-3	NA	TRBJ2-2	CASSQGVGGNLNTGELFF	TGCGCCAGCAGCCAAGGGGTGGGGGGCAACCTGAACACCGGGGAGCTGTTTTTT